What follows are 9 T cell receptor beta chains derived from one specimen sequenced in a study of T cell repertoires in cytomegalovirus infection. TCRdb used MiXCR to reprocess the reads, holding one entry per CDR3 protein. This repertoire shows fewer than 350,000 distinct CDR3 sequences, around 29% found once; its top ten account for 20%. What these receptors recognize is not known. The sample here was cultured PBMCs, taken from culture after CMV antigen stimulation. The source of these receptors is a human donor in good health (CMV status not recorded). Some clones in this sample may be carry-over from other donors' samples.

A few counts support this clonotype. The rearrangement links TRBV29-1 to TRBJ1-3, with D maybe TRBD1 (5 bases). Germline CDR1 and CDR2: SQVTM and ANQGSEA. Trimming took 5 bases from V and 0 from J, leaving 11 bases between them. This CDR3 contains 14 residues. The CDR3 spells CSVMGRSSGNTIYF. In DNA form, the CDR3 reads TGCAGCGTTATGGGACGATCCTCTGGAAACACCATATATTTT.

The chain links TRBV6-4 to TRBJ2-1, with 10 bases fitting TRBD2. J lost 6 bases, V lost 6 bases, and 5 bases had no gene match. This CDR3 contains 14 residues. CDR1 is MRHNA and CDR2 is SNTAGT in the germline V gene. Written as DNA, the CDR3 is TGTGCCAGCAGCTCTAGCGGGAGATCCAATGAGCAGTTCTTC. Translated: CASSSSGRSNEQFF.

The CDR3 loop reads CAWSATGMNQPQHF. CDR3 nucleotides: TGTGCCTGGAGTGCGACAGGGATGAATCAGCCCCAGCATTTT. The V gene is TRBV30, the J gene TRBJ1-5; TRBD1 matches at 7 bases. Per germline, CDR1 GTSNPN and CDR2 SVGIG (reference sequence). This CDR3 is built from 14 residues. V gave up 1 base and J gave up 4 bases; unmatched junction bases: 4. The variable domain in full, completed from reference TRBV30 and TRBJ1-5, reads SQTIHQWPATLVQPVGSPLSLECTVEGTSNPNLYWYRQAAGRGLQLLFYSVGIGQISSEVPQNLSASRPQDRQFILSSKKLLLSDSGFYLCAWSATGMNQPQHFGDGTRLSIL.

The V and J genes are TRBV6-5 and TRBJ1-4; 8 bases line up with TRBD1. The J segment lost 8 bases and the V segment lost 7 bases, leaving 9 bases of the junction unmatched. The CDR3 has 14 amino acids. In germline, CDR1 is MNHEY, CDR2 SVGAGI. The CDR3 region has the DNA TGTGCCAGCAACTCCTCAGGGGGCATGGAAAAACTGTTTTTT. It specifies CASNSSGGMEKLFF.

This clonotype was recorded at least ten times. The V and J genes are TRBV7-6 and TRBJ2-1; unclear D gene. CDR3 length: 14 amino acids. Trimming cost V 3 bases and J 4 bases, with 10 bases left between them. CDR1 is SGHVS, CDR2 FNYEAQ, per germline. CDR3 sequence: CASSLGGFYNEQFF. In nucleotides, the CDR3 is TGTGCCAGCAGCTTGGGCGGATTTTACAATGAGCAGTTCTTC.

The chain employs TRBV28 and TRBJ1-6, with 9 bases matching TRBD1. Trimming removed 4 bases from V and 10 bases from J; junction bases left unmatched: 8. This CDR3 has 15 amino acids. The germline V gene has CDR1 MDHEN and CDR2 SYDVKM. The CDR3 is CASSSPDRGRSPLHF. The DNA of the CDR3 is TGTGCCAGCAGTTCCCCGGACAGGGGAAGGTCACCCCTCCACTTT.

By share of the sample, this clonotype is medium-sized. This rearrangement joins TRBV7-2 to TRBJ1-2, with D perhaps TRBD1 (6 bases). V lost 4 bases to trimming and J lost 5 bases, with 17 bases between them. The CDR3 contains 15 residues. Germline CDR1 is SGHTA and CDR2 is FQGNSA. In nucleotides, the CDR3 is TGTGCCAGCAGCTCCTCCCTGAGGGGGAATTATGGCTACACCTTC. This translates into CASSSSLRGNYGYTF.

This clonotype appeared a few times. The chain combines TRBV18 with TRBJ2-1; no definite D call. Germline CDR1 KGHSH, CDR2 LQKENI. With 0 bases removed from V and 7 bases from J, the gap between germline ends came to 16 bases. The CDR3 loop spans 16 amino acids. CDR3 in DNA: TGTGCCAGCTCACCACCCAAAGATACGGAAGGGAATGAGCAGTTCTTC. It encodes CASSPPKDTEGNEQFF.

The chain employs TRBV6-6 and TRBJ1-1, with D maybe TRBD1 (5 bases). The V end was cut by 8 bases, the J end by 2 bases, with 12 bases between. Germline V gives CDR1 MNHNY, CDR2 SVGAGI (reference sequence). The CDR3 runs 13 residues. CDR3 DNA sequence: TGTGCCAGCCCGAGGGACCGAAACACTGAAGCTTTCTTT. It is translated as CASPRDRNTEAFF.